The 17 T cell receptor beta chains below were found in one sample sequenced in a study of control samples from healthy donors and cancer patients. Repertoires were generated with immunoSEQ multiplex PCR, while TCRdb's copy carries only in-frame clones and drops some. Among 100,000 to 150,000 clones listed, approximately 89% were seen once. Input material: blood. All receptors come from a woman between 18 and 29 years old in good health.

This clone showed up just a few times. The genes are TRBV10-1 and TRBJ2-5, with TRBD1 matching over 8 bases. Germline CDR1 and CDR2: WNHNN and SYGVQD (reference sequence). The V and J ends lost 5 bases and 1 base, in that order; junction bases with no gene match: 9. The CDR3 is 16 amino acids. Here the CDR3 DNA reads TGCGCCAGCAGTCCGGCCGTAGGGACAGGCCAAGAGACCCAGTACTTC. Translated: CASSPAVGTGQETQYF.

There are a few counts of this clone. The V and J genes are TRBV30 and TRBJ2-7; D might be TRBD2 (5 bases). Trimming removed 2 bases from V and 7 bases from J, with 15 bases in between. Germline loops: CDR1 GTSNPN, CDR2 SVGIG (reference sequence). The CDR3 is 13 amino acids. In DNA form, the CDR3 reads TGTGCCTGGAGTCACGTTACGCCGGGGGAGCAGTACTTC. Translating gives CAWSHVTPGEQYF. The whole variable domain, filled in from reference TRBV30 and TRBJ2-7, reads SQTIHQWPATLVQPVGSPLSLECTVEGTSNPNLYWYRQAAGRGLQLLFYSVGIGQISSEVPQNLSASRPQDRQFILSSKKLLLSDSGFYLCAWSHVTPGEQYFGPGTRLTVT.

The chain couples TRBV5-1 to TRBJ2-4, with 7 nucleotides matching TRBD1. Germline V CDR1 and CDR2: SGHRS, YFSETQ. Trimming removed 3 bases from V and 0 bases from J; junction bases left unmatched: 15. The CDR3 extends over 19 amino acids. The CDR3 loop is CASSSVGTQGVLAKNIQYF. In DNA, the CDR3 is TGCGCCAGCAGCTCGGTAGGAACTCAGGGGGTATTAGCCAAAAACATTCAGTACTTC.

This sequence joins TRBV18 and TRBJ2-5; 7 bases are a match to TRBD1. This CDR3 contains 15 residues. V trimming: 5 bases; J trimming: 2 bases; junction bases outside the gene matches: 8. CDR1 is KGHSH, CDR2 LQKENI, per germline. The CDR3 DNA follows: TGTGCCAGCTCATCGGTTCGACAGGGACAAGAGACCCAGTACTTC. Protein product: CASSSVRQGQETQYF.

The rearrangement links TRBV6-5 to TRBJ2-7, with 11 bases aligning to TRBD1. Trimming cost V 9 bases and J 2 bases; bases outside gene matches: 3. Germline CDR1 reads MNHEY; CDR2 reads SVGAGI. CDR3 length: 13 amino acids. The DNA for the CDR3 is TGTGCCAGTATGGGACAGGGGGCCTACGAGCAGTACTTC. It yields the protein CASMGQGAYEQYF.

The chain recombines TRBV7-3 with TRBJ2-3; D may be TRBD2 (6 bases). Germline assignment: CDR1 SGHTA and CDR2 FQGTGA. This CDR3 is built from 13 residues. The germline V and J ends were trimmed by 4 bases and 4 bases, with 9 bases remaining between them. For the CDR3, the DNA is TGTGCCAGCAGCTCAAGACTAGCAGATACGCAGTATTTT. It translates to CASSSRLADTQYF.

This chain joins TRBV9 and TRBJ1-3, with a weak D call TRBD1 (5 bases). With 5 bases removed from V and 0 bases from J, the gap between germline ends came to 15 bases. Germline loops: CDR1 SGDLS, CDR2 YYNGEE. The CDR3 contains 16 residues. The CDR3 coding sequence is TGTGCCAGCAGTAAGGGGTCCCTCCACTCTGGAAACACCATATATTTT. The encoded protein is CASSKGSLHSGNTIYF.

The chain joins TRBV28 to TRBJ2-7; D is uncertain. Between the trimmed V and J ends, which lost 4 bases and 4 bases, there was a span of 8 bases. This CDR3 contains 12 residues. Germline loops: CDR1 MDHEN, CDR2 SYDVKM. CDR3 nucleotides: TGTGCCAGCAGTTCGGGTTTATACGAGCAGTACTTC. Its translation is CASSSGLYEQYF.

V gene TRBV2 combines with J gene TRBJ1-5; 7 bases map to TRBD1. Germline CDR1 is SNHLY and CDR2 is FYNNEI. The CDR3 has 15 amino acids. Trimming cost V 6 bases and J 10 bases; bases outside gene matches: 15. The CDR3: CASRPSRTGYEPQHF. The DNA of the CDR3 is TGTGCCAGCAGGCCGTCGAGGACAGGATATGAACCCCAGCATTTT.

This chain connects TRBV9 to TRBJ2-2; 7 bases are a match to TRBD1. The V and J ends lost 3 bases and 4 bases, in that order; junction bases with no gene match: 9. The CDR3 sequence is 16 residues long. Looked up from germline, CDR1 is SGDLS and CDR2 is YYNGEE. The DNA for the CDR3 is TGTGCCAGCAGCGCTGACAGGGCCCGAGGCACCGGGGAGCTGTTTTTT. It specifies CASSADRARGTGELFF.

This chain uses TRBV28 with TRBJ2-1; D may be TRBD1 (6 bases). The CDR3 spans 16 residues. The germline gives CDR1 MDHEN, CDR2 SYDVKM. Trimming cost V 5 bases and J 1 base, with 15 bases left between them. Written as DNA, the CDR3 is TGTGCCAGCAGTAAAACAGGGCTCGGATCCTACAATGAGCAGTTCTTC. Protein sequence: CASSKTGLGSYNEQFF.

This clone has a single count. The rearrangement links TRBV7-9 to TRBJ2-2; 7 bases agree with TRBD1. Germline V gene data show CDR1 as SEHNR and CDR2 as FQNEAQ (reference sequence). The V segment lost 11 bases and the J segment 1 base; nucleotides outside the gene matches: 7. The length of the CDR3 is 14 residues. This chain's CDR3 is CAGDRAGNTGELFF. The CDR3 DNA is TGTGCCGGTGACAGGGCCGGGAACACCGGGGAGCTGTTTTTT.

The V call is TRBV27, the J call TRBJ2-5; D perhaps matches TRBD2 (5 bases). In germline, CDR1 is MNHEY, CDR2 SMNVEV (reference sequence). The germline V and J ends were trimmed by 4 bases and 5 bases, with 5 bases remaining between them. The CDR3 totals 11 residues. The CDR3 DNA is TGTGCCAGCAGTTGGAGGGAGACCCAGTACTTC. Translating it yields CASSWRETQYF.

The J gene is TRBJ1-5, the V gene TRBV20-1; no definite D call. CDR3 length: 11 residues. V was cut by 5 bases and J by 9 bases, with 11 bases left in between. Germline-derived CDR1 and CDR2 are DFQATT and SNEGSKA (reference sequence). CDR3 nucleotides: TGCAGTGCTCGCCGCGAGGGGCCCCAGCATTTT. It is translated as CSARREGPQHF.

The gene calls are TRBV7-9 and TRBJ1-4; tentative D call: TRBD1 (6 bases). The V and J ends lost 0 bases and 5 bases respectively, with 10 bases between them. The CDR3 covers 15 residues. Germline CDR1 SEHNR, CDR2 FQNEAQ (reference sequence). DNA for the CDR3: TGTGCCAGCAGCTTAGCCCTCGACAGGAATGAAAAACTGTTTTTT. Protein product: CASSLALDRNEKLFF.

The chain has TRBV5-4 and TRBJ2-7; TRBD1 matches at 9 bases. The CDR3 loop spans 15 amino acids. Germline trimming cut 4 bases from V and 4 bases from J; bases unmatched to any gene: 9. Germline V gene lookup returns CDR1 SGHNT and CDR2 YYREEE (reference sequence). The CDR3 region is CASSVRDRDEYEQYF. The CDR3 bases are TGTGCCAGCAGCGTCCGGGACAGGGACGAATACGAGCAGTACTTC.

The genes are TRBV28 and TRBJ1-1; TRBD1 might be the D (5 bases). Per germline, CDR1 MDHEN and CDR2 SYDVKM. V was pared by 4 bases and J by 8 bases, with 20 bases between. CDR3 size: 15 residues. CDR3 in amino acids: CASSSDWQGRSEAFF. As DNA, the CDR3 is TGTGCCAGCAGTTCAGATTGGCAGGGAAGGTCCGAAGCTTTCTTT.